This record looks at one TCR beta chain sequence and its context. The data were obtained in a study of shared clonotypes between healthy human individuals. Measured with immunoSEQ multiplex PCR; TCRdb has only the in-frame clones, and not every one. Here the sample spans about 2.4 million clones, approximately 94% being singletons. CDR3 length: 15 amino acids. V shed 4 bases and J 4 bases; nucleotides not matched to a gene: 5. CDR1 is MRHNA, CDR2 SNTAGT, per germline. The source of this sequence is a young man in good health. Some clones in this sample may be carry-over from other donors' samples. The J gene is TRBJ2-1, the V gene TRBV6-4; 9 bases match TRBD2. Material for sequencing was naive CD4+ T cells from PBMCs. Subset indicated: CD45RA+ positively selected. The CDR3 DNA is TGTGCCAGCAGTGCGGCTAGCGGGATATACAATGAGCAGTTCTTC. Encoded protein: CASSAASGIYNEQFF.